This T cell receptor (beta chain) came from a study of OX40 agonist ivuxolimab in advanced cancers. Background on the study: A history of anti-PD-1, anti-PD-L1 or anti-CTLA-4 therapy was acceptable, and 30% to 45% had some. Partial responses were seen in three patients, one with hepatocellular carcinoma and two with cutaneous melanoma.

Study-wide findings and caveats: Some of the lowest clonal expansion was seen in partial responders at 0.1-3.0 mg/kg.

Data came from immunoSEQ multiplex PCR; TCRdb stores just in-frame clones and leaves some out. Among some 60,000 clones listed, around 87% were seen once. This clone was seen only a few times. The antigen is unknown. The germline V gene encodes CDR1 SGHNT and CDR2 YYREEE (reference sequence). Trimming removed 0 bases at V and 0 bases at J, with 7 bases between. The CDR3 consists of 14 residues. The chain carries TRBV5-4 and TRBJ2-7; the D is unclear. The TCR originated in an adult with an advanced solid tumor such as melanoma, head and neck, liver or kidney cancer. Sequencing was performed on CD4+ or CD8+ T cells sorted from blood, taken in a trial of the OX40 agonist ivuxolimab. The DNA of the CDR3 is TGTGCCAGCAGCTTGGAGGCAACCTCCTACGAGCAGTACTTC. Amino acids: CASSLEATSYEQYF.